Following are 27 T cell receptor beta chains from one sample sequenced in a study of OX40 agonist ivuxolimab in advanced cancers. Repertoires were generated with immunoSEQ multiplex PCR, while TCRdb's copy carries only in-frame clones and drops some. The table has about 68,000 clones, 70% to 90% seen once. The sample was CD4+ or CD8+ T cells sorted from blood, taken in a trial of the OX40 agonist ivuxolimab. Every receptor here comes from an adult with an advanced solid tumor such as melanoma, head and neck, liver or kidney cancer.

The rearrangement links TRBV2 to TRBJ1-5, with D possibly being TRBD1 (5 bases). Trimming took off 7 bases at V and 0 bases at J, with 10 bases between the two ends. The CDR3 sequence is 14 residues long. The V gene's germline CDR1 is SNHLY and CDR2 FYNNEI. CDR3 in amino acids: CASKQENSNQPQHF. CDR3 sequence (DNA): TGTGCCAGCAAACAGGAAAATAGCAATCAGCCCCAGCATTTT.

This sequence joins TRBV7-8 and TRBJ1-4; possible D gene TRBD1, 5 bases. CDR3 length equals 16 residues. V lost 2 bases and J 5 bases, leaving 15 bases between the germline ends. Germline CDR1 SGHVS, CDR2 FQNEAQ. The CDR3: CASSLTHWGGNEKLFF. The CDR3 region has the DNA TGTGCCAGCAGCTTAACCCATTGGGGGGGGAATGAAAAACTGTTTTTT.

The V and J genes are TRBV2 and TRBJ2-5, with TRBD1 identical over 8 bases. Germline V gene data show CDR1 as SNHLY and CDR2 as FYNNEI. CDR3 size: 13 residues. Germline trimming cut 8 bases from V and 5 bases from J; bases unmatched to any gene: 7. The DNA of the CDR3 is TGTGCCAGCGCCGGGACAGGCCGGGAGACCCAGTACTTC. This translates into CASAGTGRETQYF.

Concerning this clone itself: An end of the junction does not agree with germline; a read error may underlie this. The rearrangement links TRBV7-3 to TRBJ2-1; no firm D call. In germline, CDR1 is SGHTA, CDR2 FQGTGA. The CDR3 contains 14 residues. For the CDR3, the DNA is TGTGTCAGCAGCTTAAATCGACGTGGCAATGAGCAGTTCTTC. The encoded protein is CVSSLNRRGNEQFF.

The CDR3 DNA reads TGTGCCAGCAGCAAAGGGGACGGAGGATACGAGCAGTACTTC. This sequence encodes CASSKGDGGYEQYF. The V gene is TRBV21-1, the J gene TRBJ2-7. TRBV21-1 is a pseudogene locus. CDR3 size: 14 residues.

The rearrangement links TRBV5-5 to TRBJ1-2, with D possibly matching TRBD1 (5 bases). This CDR3 spans 16 amino acids. Trimming stripped 1 base from V and 6 bases from J, with 19 bases between. Germline V CDR1 and CDR2: SGHKS, YYEKEE (reference sequence). The CDR3 reads CASSLYAVEGRDGYTF. The CDR3 bases are TGTGCCAGCAGCTTGTACGCAGTGGAGGGGAGGGATGGCTACACCTTC.

The chain uses TRBV7-2 and TRBJ2-2; D is uncertain. CDR1 is SGHTA and CDR2 is FQGNSA in the germline V gene. The CDR3 covers 13 residues. Trimming cost V 5 bases and J 5 bases, with 9 bases left between them. CDR3 nucleotides: TGTGCCAGCAGCCTGCCACCTACCGGGGAGCTGTTTTTT. This sequence encodes CASSLPPTGELFF.

The rearrangement uses TRBV10-2 and TRBJ2-3; perhaps TRBD1 as D (5 bases). CDR1 is WSHSY, CDR2 SAAADI, per germline. The V and J ends lost 6 bases and 2 bases respectively, with 21 bases between them. The CDR3 loop spans 17 amino acids. The CDR3: CASRRDSYLTTTDTQYF. CDR3 DNA sequence: TGCGCCAGCAGGAGAGACAGCTACCTTACCACCACAGATACGCAGTATTTT.

Only one count was recorded for this clone. V and J are TRBV6-6 and TRBJ1-1, with D unclear. CDR3 length equals 11 residues. V was shortened by 6 bases and J by 1 base, with 3 bases between the two germline ends. Germline-derived CDR1 and CDR2 are MNHNY and SVGAGI (reference sequence). The CDR3 is CASSRNTEAFF. The CDR3 coding sequence is TGTGCCAGCAGCCGGAACACTGAAGCTTTCTTT.

The rearrangement uses TRBV5-1 and TRBJ1-1; D remains unclear. The germline CDR1 and CDR2 sequences are SGHRS and YFSETQ. Trimming removed 4 bases from V and 3 bases from J, with 10 bases in between. The CDR3 has 13 amino acids. CDR3 protein: CASSNARHTEAFF. The CDR3 coding sequence is TGCGCCAGCAGCAATGCCAGGCACACTGAAGCTTTCTTT.

The chain carries TRBV6-4 and TRBJ1-2, with D maybe TRBD1 (6 bases). The germline CDR1 and CDR2 sequences are MRHNA and SNTAGT. V lost 0 bases and J lost 3, with 20 bases in between. The CDR3 runs to 18 residues. The CDR3 reads CASSDSPLTGQRYYGYTF. The CDR3 nucleotides read TGTGCCAGCAGTGACTCACCCCTAACTGGACAGCGATACTATGGCTACACCTTC.

This clone came up once. The chain recombines TRBV18 with TRBJ2-3; 7 bases agree with TRBD1. Germline V CDR1 and CDR2: KGHSH, LQKENI. The CDR3 covers 14 residues. With 4 bases clipped from V and 2 bases from J, the junction kept 3 bases outside the gene matches. The CDR3, as DNA: TGTGCCAGCTCACGTGACAGGGTCACAGATACGCAGTATTTT. It yields the protein CASSRDRVTDTQYF.

V and J are TRBV6-1 and TRBJ1-2; D is unresolved. In germline, CDR1 is MNHNS, CDR2 SASEGT. The CDR3 loop spans 16 amino acids. Trimming took off 4 bases at V and 5 bases at J, with 20 bases between the two ends. The CDR3 bases are TGTGCCAGCAGTGGAGGCTACTCGGATTACCAATATGGCTACACCTTC. Translated, it gives CASSGGYSDYQYGYTF.

This chain links TRBV7-6 with TRBJ2-2, with TRBD1 matching 9 bases. CDR1 and CDR2 (germline): SGHVS, FNYEAQ. This CDR3 is 15 amino acids long. J gave up 7 bases and V 4 bases, and 7 bases lay outside the gene matches. This CDR3 reads CASSSRTGEGGELFF. The DNA of the CDR3 is TGTGCCAGCAGCTCCCGGACAGGGGAGGGCGGGGAGCTGTTTTTT.

The chain couples TRBV10-1 to TRBJ2-3, with D uncertain. The CDR3 runs 12 residues. The V end lost 3 bases, the J end lost 3 bases, and 4 bases lay between the germline ends. The V gene's germline CDR1 is WNHNN and CDR2 SYGVQD (reference sequence). This CDR3 reads CASSDRTDTQYF. CDR3 bases: TGCGCCAGCAGTGACAGGACAGATACGCAGTATTTT.

J is TRBJ2-7 and V is TRBV4-2, with D possibly matching TRBD1 (5 bases). This CDR3 has 16 residues. V gave up 0 bases and J gave up 3 bases, with 15 bases separating them. The germline gives CDR1 LGHNA, CDR2 YNFKEQ. CDR3 loop: CASSQDLGRVGYEQYF. The DNA for the CDR3 is TGTGCCAGCAGCCAAGATCTCGGCAGGGTAGGCTACGAGCAGTACTTC.

The CDR3 DNA reads as TGTGCCAGCAGAGCCGGGACAGGGGGCATCACCGGGGAGCTGTTTTTT. Its protein product is CASRAGTGGITGELFF. This chain links TRBV5-4 with TRBJ2-2; TRBD1 agrees at 12 bases. The germline CDR1 and CDR2 sequences are SGHNT and YYREEE (reference sequence). This CDR3 is 16 amino acids long. V dropped 5 bases and J dropped 4; count of bases not matched to a gene: 6.

This rearrangement joins TRBV6-1 to TRBJ1-2; maybe TRBD1 (6 bases). The CDR3 has 14 residues. Trimming shortened V by 3 bases and J by 7 bases, and 15 bases separated the two germline ends. Germline V lookup: CDR1 MNHNS, CDR2 SASEGT. The CDR3 loop is CASSEGTGRGGYTF. CDR3 sequence (DNA): TGTGCCAGCAGTGAGGGAACAGGGAGGGGTGGCTACACCTTC.

This chain uses TRBV5-4 with TRBJ1-5; 9 bases agree with TRBD1. V lost 0 bases to trimming and J lost 6 bases; unmatched junction nucleotides: 4. Per the germline V gene, CDR1 is SGHNT and CDR2 is YYREEE (reference sequence). The CDR3 totals 15 residues. The CDR3 DNA follows: TGTGCCAGCAGCTTGGGGACAGGGGCTGGTCAGCCCCAGCATTTT. It encodes CASSLGTGAGQPQHF.

The genes are TRBV6-4 and TRBJ2-3; weak D call: TRBD2 (6 bases). The CDR3 spans 13 residues. V was pared by 1 base and J by 5 bases, with 7 bases between. In germline, CDR1 is MRHNA, CDR2 SNTAGT. The CDR3 loop reads CASSDLGGDTQYF. The CDR3 DNA is TGTGCCAGCAGTGACTTGGGGGGAGATACGCAGTATTTT.

This chain connects TRBV6-5 to TRBJ1-1; tentatively, D is TRBD1 (5 bases). CDR1 is MNHEY, CDR2 SVGAGI, per germline. Trimming shortened V by 6 bases and J by 1 base, and 9 bases separated the two germline ends. The CDR3 spans 13 residues. The CDR3 coding sequence is TGTGCCAGCAGGCAAGGACAGAACACTGAAGCTTTCTTT. It encodes CASRQGQNTEAFF.

The rearrangement uses TRBV6-1 and TRBJ2-3; 11 bases align to TRBD1. Germline CDR1 and CDR2: MNHNS and SASEGT. Germline trimming cut 6 bases from V and 4 bases from J; bases unmatched to any gene: 6. The CDR3 sequence is 15 residues long. CDR3 region: CASRAGQGVSDTQYF. The CDR3 nucleotides read TGTGCCAGCAGAGCGGGACAGGGGGTTTCAGATACGCAGTATTTT.

This chain joins TRBV7-2 and TRBJ2-7; D is possibly TRBD2 (6 bases). V lost 5 bases, J lost 6 bases, and 26 bases lay in between. The CDR3 covers 17 residues. Germline lookup yields CDR1 SGHTA and CDR2 FQGNSA. CDR3: CASSPPRVGTPFCEQYF. DNA of the CDR3: TGTGCCAGCAGCCCTCCCCGGGTGGGGACTCCCTTCTGCGAGCAGTACTTC.

The rearrangement joins TRBV19 to TRBJ2-7, with D tentatively TRBD1 (6 bases). The ends were cut back, 2 bases at V and 4 bases at J, with 24 bases in the middle. The germline V gene has CDR1 LNHDA and CDR2 SQIVND (reference sequence). This CDR3 is 18 amino acids long. This CDR3 reads CASSIYRVGPRELYEQYF. The CDR3 DNA reads as TGTGCCAGTAGTATATACAGGGTTGGTCCACGGGAATTATACGAGCAGTACTTC.

The chain employs TRBV10-3 and TRBJ2-1, with D possibly TRBD2 on 6 matching bases. The germline CDR1 and CDR2 sequences are ENHRY and SYGVKD. V was shortened by 10 bases and J by 0 bases, with 16 bases between the two germline ends. CDR3 length: 15 amino acids. The CDR3 DNA reads as TGTGCCACTAAAGTCGGGGGTAACTCCTACAATGAGCAGTTCTTC. Translated: CATKVGGNSYNEQFF.

The rearrangement joins TRBV5-6 to TRBJ2-7; D is perhaps TRBD1 (6 bases). Trimming pared 4 bases from V and 2 bases from J, leaving 19 bases between. Germline V CDR1 and CDR2: SGHDT, YYEEEE. The CDR3 runs 16 residues. This CDR3 is CASSPRGSGETYEQYF. The CDR3 DNA reads TGTGCCAGCAGCCCCCGAGGGTCAGGGGAGACCTACGAGCAGTACTTC.

The CDR3 DNA reads TGTGCCAGTAGTATAGGGGACGGGTATGGCTACACCTTC. It yields the protein CASSIGDGYGYTF. The rearrangement joins TRBV19 to TRBJ1-2, with D possibly being TRBD1 (5 bases). Germline lookup yields CDR1 LNHDA and CDR2 SQIVND (reference sequence). Trimming stripped 1 base from V and 5 bases from J, with 8 bases between. This CDR3 is built from 13 residues.